This entry is about one T cell receptor (beta chain). The data are from a study of blood T cell repertoires in COVID-19. Using immunoSEQ multiplex PCR, the repertoire was profiled, and TCRdb retains in-frame clones only, with some absent. The table shows 140,000 or so clones, with 85% to 90% occurring only once. Participant-given clinical history determined each cohort assignment. The sequencing input was PBMCs or T cells enriched from blood (not recorded which). This sequence originates from a man in his fifties or sixties who had recovered from COVID-19.

CDR3 DNA: TGTGCCAGCAGACTCGGACAGGGCGCAGAGACCCAGTACTTC. Protein sequence: CASRLGQGAETQYF. The chain recombines TRBV5-4 with TRBJ2-5; 8 positions agree with TRBD1. Germline V lookup: CDR1 SGHNT, CDR2 YYREEE (reference sequence). V dropped 5 bases and J dropped 4; count of bases not matched to a gene: 7. The CDR3 has 14 residues.